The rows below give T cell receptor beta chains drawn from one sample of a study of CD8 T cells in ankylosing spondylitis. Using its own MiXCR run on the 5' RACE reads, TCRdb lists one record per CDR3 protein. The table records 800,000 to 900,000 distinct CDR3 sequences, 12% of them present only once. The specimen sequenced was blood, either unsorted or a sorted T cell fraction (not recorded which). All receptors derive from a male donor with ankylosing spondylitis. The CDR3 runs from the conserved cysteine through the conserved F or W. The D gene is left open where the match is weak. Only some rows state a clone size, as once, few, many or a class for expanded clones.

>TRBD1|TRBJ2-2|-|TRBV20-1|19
TGCAGTGCTAGAGCCTCCGGAGGGACAGGGGGTGGGAACACCGGGGAGCTGTTTTTT
CSARASGGTGGGNTGELFF
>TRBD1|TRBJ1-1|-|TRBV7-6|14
TGTGCCAGCTTTAAACAGGGGACGAACACTGAAGCTTTCTTT
CASFKQGTNTEAFF
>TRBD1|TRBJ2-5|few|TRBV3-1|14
TGTGCCAGCAACTACAGGGGGAACCAAGAGACCCAGTACTTC
CASNYRGNQETQYF
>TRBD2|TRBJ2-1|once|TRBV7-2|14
TGTGCCAGCAGCTTAGGGGTTAGCGGGGTTTATAGGTTCTTC
CASSLGVSGVYRFF
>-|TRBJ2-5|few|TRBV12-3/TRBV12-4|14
TGTGCCAGCAGTTTATCGTACAGACAAGAGACCCAGTACTTC
CASSLSYRQETQYF
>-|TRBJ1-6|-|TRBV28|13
TGTGCCAGCAAGGGGGACCGCTATTCACCCCTCCACTTT
CASKGDRYSPLHF
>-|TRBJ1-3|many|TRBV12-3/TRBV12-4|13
TGTGCCAGCAGTTTCGGCAGGGGAAACACCATATATTTT
CASSFGRGNTIYF
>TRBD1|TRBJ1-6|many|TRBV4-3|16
TGCGCCAGCAGCCAAGATGGGACAGGACGGAATTCACCCCTCCACTTT
CASSQDGTGRNSPLHF
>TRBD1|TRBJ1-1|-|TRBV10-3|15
TGTGCCATCAGCGACCCGGGACAGGGGACTACTGAAGCTTTCTTT
CAISDPGQGTTEAFF
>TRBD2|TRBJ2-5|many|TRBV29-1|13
TGCAGCGTTGCCCGGGCCCCGGGGGGGACCCAGTACTTC
CSVARAPGGTQYF
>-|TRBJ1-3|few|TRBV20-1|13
TGCAGTGCTAGAACCAGCCTCGAGGGGACCATATATTTT
CSARTSLEGTIYF
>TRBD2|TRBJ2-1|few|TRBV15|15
TGTGCCACCAGCTTTGGGAGGGAGTCTTACAATGAGCAGTTCTTC
CATSFGRESYNEQFF
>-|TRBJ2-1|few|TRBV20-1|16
TGCAGTGCTAGAGTTCGGGGAGCGATGAGCTACAATGAGCAGTTCTTC
CSARVRGAMSYNEQFF
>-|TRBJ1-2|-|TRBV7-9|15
TGTGCCAGCAGCGTTATGTTGACAGGTTCGTCGGGCTACACCTTC
CASSVMLTGSSGYTF
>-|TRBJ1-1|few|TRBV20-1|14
TGCAGTGCTAGTCGCGACGGCCGAAACACTGAAGCTTTCTTT
CSASRDGRNTEAFF
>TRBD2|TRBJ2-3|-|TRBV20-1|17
TGCAGTGCTAGGGGGCTGCGAGCGAGCGGGAGTACAGATACGCAGTATTTT
CSARGLRASGSTDTQYF
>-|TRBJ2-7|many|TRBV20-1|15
TGCAGTGCTAGGCCATTACAGGGTTTCTCCTACGAGCAGTACTTC
CSARPLQGFSYEQYF
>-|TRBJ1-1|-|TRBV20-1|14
TGCAGTGCTACTGAAGGGGGACCAAACACTGAAGCTTTCTTT
CSATEGGPNTEAFF
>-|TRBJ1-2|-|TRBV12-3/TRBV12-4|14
TGTGCCAGCAGGCAGGGGCCCGCTAACTATGGCTACACCTTC
CASRQGPANYGYTF
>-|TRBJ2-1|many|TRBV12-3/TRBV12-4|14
TGTGCCAGCCTCTTAAGCCCGGGTAACAATGAGCAGTTCTTC
CASLLSPGNNEQFF
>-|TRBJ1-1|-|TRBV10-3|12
TGTGCCATCAGTGCACAGGGAACTGAAGCTTTCTTT
CAISAQGTEAFF
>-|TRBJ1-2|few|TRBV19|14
TGTGCCAGTAGTATAGCCAAGGATAGCTATGGCTACACCTTC
CASSIAKDSYGYTF
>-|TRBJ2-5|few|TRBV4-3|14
TGCGCCAGCAGCCAGGTCCCGAACGGAGAGACCCAGTACTTC
CASSQVPNGETQYF
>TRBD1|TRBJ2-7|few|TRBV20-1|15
TGCAGTGCTGGGGTAGGGGACAGTCTATTCTACGAGCAGTACTTC
CSAGVGDSLFYEQYF
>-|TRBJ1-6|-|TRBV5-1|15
TGCGCCAGCAGCCCCATGGGACTGGAAAATTCACCCCTCCACTTT
CASSPMGLENSPLHF
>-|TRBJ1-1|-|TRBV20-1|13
TGCAGTGCCTCAAGGGGCTCTGACACTGAAGCTTTCTTT
CSASRGSDTEAFF
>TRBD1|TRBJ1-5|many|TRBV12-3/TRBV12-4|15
TGTGCCAGCAGTGTAGTACAGGGGGCGAATCAGCCCCAGCATTTT
CASSVVQGANQPQHF
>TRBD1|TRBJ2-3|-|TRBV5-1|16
TGCGCCAGCAGCATCCATTACAGGGGGCGGCAAGATACGCAGTATTTT
CASSIHYRGRQDTQYF
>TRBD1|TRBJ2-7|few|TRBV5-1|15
TGCGCCAGCAGCACCCTCGGGACAGGGTCCTACGAGCAGTACTTC
CASSTLGTGSYEQYF
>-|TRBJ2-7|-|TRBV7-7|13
TGTGCTAGCAGCTTACTGAGGGAAGCAGAGCAGTACTTC
CASSLLREAEQYF
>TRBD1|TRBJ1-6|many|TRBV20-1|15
TGCAGTGCTAGAGATAGGGACAGGGGAGATTCACCCCTCCACTTT
CSARDRDRGDSPLHF
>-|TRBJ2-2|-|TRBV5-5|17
TGTGCCAGCAGTCGACAAACTCCGGGATCAGGCACCGGGGAGCTGTTTTTT
CASSRQTPGSGTGELFF
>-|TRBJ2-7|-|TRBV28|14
TGTGCCAGCAGTATGGACCCAGCCTCCTACGAGCAGTACTTC
CASSMDPASYEQYF
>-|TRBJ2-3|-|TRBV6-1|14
TGTGCCAGCAGCACCTTATCAGGAGCAGATACGCAGTATTTT
CASSTLSGADTQYF
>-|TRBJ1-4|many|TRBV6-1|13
TGTGCCAGCGGTGAGGGCAGAAGCGAAAAACTGTTTTTT
CASGEGRSEKLFF
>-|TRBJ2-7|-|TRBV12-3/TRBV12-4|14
TGTGCCAGCACCCATTGGGATCGAAATCGGGAGCAGTACTTC
CASTHWDRNREQYF
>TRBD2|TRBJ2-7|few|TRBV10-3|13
TGTGCCATCAGAGGGACTAGCGGCTACGAGCAGTACTTC
CAIRGTSGYEQYF
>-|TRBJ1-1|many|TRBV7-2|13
TGTGCCAGCAGCCCAACGACGAACACTGAAGCTTTCTTT
CASSPTTNTEAFF